The 31 T cell receptor beta chains below were found in one sample sequenced in a study of blood T cell repertoires in COVID-19. The table came from immunoSEQ multiplex PCR; TCRdb's copy has only in-frame clones and leaves some out. The top ten hold about 4.5% of the sample, which has some 100,000 clones, 80% seen once. Sequenced input: peripheral blood. Receptors originate from a human donor in a cohort sampled during active or convalescent COVID-19.

The gene calls are TRBV28 and TRBJ1-3; D is possibly TRBD1 (6 bases). CDR1 and CDR2 from the germline V gene are MDHEN and SYDVKM. V lost 6 bases and J lost 5, with 17 bases in between. The length of the CDR3 is 15 residues. CDR3 loop: CASSLAGTNRNTIYF. The CDR3 nucleotides are TGTGCCAGCAGCTTGGCCGGGACAAATAGAAACACCATATATTTT.

The chain uses TRBV5-1 and TRBJ1-1; TRBD1 matches at 9 bases. Germline V lookup: CDR1 SGHRS, CDR2 YFSETQ. Losses at the gene ends were 5 bases for V and 4 bases for J; bases not matched to a gene: 18. This CDR3 region has 18 residues. The CDR3 sequence is CASSPSLIPGQGATEAFF. The CDR3 region has the DNA TGCGCCAGCAGTCCAAGTCTAATTCCGGGACAGGGAGCCACTGAAGCTTTCTTT.

This chain links TRBV11-2 with TRBJ2-1; 7 bases agree with TRBD2. The ends lost 2 bases at V and 2 bases at J; junction bases unmatched: 3. Looked up from germline, CDR1 is SGHAT and CDR2 is FQNNGV. The CDR3 covers 15 residues. The CDR3 sequence is CASSLLAGAYNEQFF. DNA for the CDR3: TGTGCCAGCAGCTTATTAGCGGGCGCCTACAATGAGCAGTTCTTC.

V gene TRBV6-2 or TRBV6-3 combines with J gene TRBJ1-1; tentatively, D is TRBD1 (6 bases). Germline V gene lookup returns CDR1 MNHEY and CDR2 SVGEGT. Deletions cut 5 bases from V and 6 bases from J, with 19 bases between. The CDR3 runs 15 residues. The CDR3 sequence: CASSRNHQQGSEAFF. The CDR3, as DNA: TGTGCCAGCAGTCGCAACCATCAACAGGGATCTGAAGCTTTCTTT.

The gene calls are TRBV5-1 and TRBJ2-3, with TRBD2 matching over 9 bases. The CDR3 covers 17 residues. Germline values: CDR1 SGHRS, CDR2 YFSETQ. The J segment lost 8 bases and the V segment lost 1 base, leaving 14 bases of the junction unmatched. Here the CDR3 DNA reads TGCGCCAGCAGCTTGCTGTACCAGCGGGGGGACGCCACTACGCAGTATTTT. The encoded protein is CASSLLYQRGDATTQYF.

This chain uses TRBV7-9 with TRBJ2-1; weak D call: TRBD2 (5 bases). Trimming pared 3 bases from V and 0 bases from J, leaving 9 bases between. CDR3 size: 15 residues. CDR1 SEHNR and CDR2 FQNEAQ come from the germline V gene (reference sequence). CDR3 nucleotides: TGTGCCAGCAGCTTGAGGGCAAGCTCCTACAATGAGCAGTTCTTC. Its translation is CASSLRASSYNEQFF.

The chain employs TRBV7-2 and TRBJ1-5, with D possibly TRBD1 on 6 matching bases. V lost 3 bases and J lost 3, with 9 bases in between. The germline CDR1 and CDR2 sequences are SGHTA and FQGNSA. The CDR3 has 14 residues. The CDR3 loop is CASSFRDNNQPQHF. The CDR3, as DNA: TGTGCCAGCAGCTTCCGGGACAACAATCAGCCCCAGCATTTT. The variable domain in full, completed from reference TRBV7-2 and TRBJ1-5, reads GAGVSQSPSNKVTEKGKDVELRCDPISGHTALYWYRQSLGQGLEFLIYFQGNSAPDKSGLPSDRFSAERTGGSVSTLTIQRTQQEDSAVYLCASSFRDNNQPQHFGDGTRLSIL.

The genes are TRBV10-3 and TRBJ2-7; TRBD2 agrees at 12 bases. Germline V CDR1 and CDR2: ENHRY, SYGVKD. After removal of 4 bases from V and 9 bases from J, the junction contained 7 bases not matched to a gene. This CDR3 has 14 residues. The CDR3 DNA reads TGTGCCATCAGTGCTAGCGGGAGGGCCAGCGCGCAGTACTTC. Amino acid sequence: CAISASGRASAQYF.

The genes are TRBV4-3 and TRBJ2-3, with TRBD2 matching 11 bases. V lost 4 bases to trimming and J lost 5 bases; unmatched junction nucleotides: 5. The CDR3 spans 15 residues. Germline CDR1 LGHNA, CDR2 YSLEER. The CDR3 DNA sequence: TGCGCCAGCAGCCTAGCGGGAGGGCCGGTAGATACGCAGTATTTT. Translating it yields CASSLAGGPVDTQYF.

V gene TRBV18 combines with J gene TRBJ1-6; maybe TRBD1 (6 bases). Trimming pared 6 bases from V and 0 bases from J, leaving 18 bases between. The germline V gene encodes CDR1 KGHSH and CDR2 LQKENI. CDR3 length: 18 residues. CDR3 nucleotides: TGTGCCAGCTCTCCAGGGGCAGGGTCGAGCTCCTATAATTCACCCCTCCACTTT. It yields the protein CASSPGAGSSSYNSPLHF.

The V gene is TRBV19, the J gene TRBJ2-2; 8 bases are a match to TRBD2. In germline, CDR1 is LNHDA, CDR2 SQIVND (reference sequence). V trimming: 3 bases; J trimming: 6 bases; junction bases outside the gene matches: 12. The CDR3 totals 17 residues. CDR3 protein: CASSMSGTRRFSGELFF. DNA of the CDR3: TGTGCCAGTAGTATGTCAGGGACTAGGAGGTTCTCCGGGGAGCTGTTTTTT.

The rearrangement uses TRBV6-5 and TRBJ2-1; 8 nucleotides agree with TRBD2. From germline, CDR1 is MNHEY and CDR2 SVGAGI. CDR3 length: 15 residues. Trimming took 4 bases from V and 6 from J; bases not matched to a gene: 8. CDR3 coding DNA: TGTGCCAGCAGTTCGCTATTCGGGGGGGGCAATGAGCAGTTCTTC. Encoded protein: CASSSLFGGGNEQFF.

The V gene is TRBV4-3, the J gene TRBJ2-7; 7 bases fit TRBD2. From germline, CDR1 is LGHNA and CDR2 YSLEER. V dropped 0 bases and J dropped 0; count of bases not matched to a gene: 2. This CDR3 is built from 15 residues. The CDR3 DNA reads as TGCGCCAGCAGCCAAGAGGGGGGGGTCTCCTACGAGCAGTACTTC. Encoded protein: CASSQEGGVSYEQYF.

The genes are TRBV6-2 or TRBV6-3 and TRBJ1-1; TRBD1 matches at 9 bases. V shed 7 bases and J 7 bases; nucleotides not matched to a gene: 10. The CDR3 runs to 14 residues. Germline V gene data show CDR1 as MNHEY and CDR2 as SVGEGT. The CDR3 is CASTPDRGLFEAFF. The CDR3 DNA sequence: TGTGCCAGCACCCCGGACAGGGGCCTATTTGAAGCTTTCTTT.

V gene TRBV6-5 combines with J gene TRBJ2-3; TRBD2 agrees at 10 bases. The trim removed 5 bases at V and 2 bases at J, leaving 4 bases unmatched. Germline V CDR1 and CDR2: MNHEY, SVGAGI. This CDR3 comprises 15 residues. The CDR3 DNA sequence: TGTGCCAGCAGTCGGCTAGCGGGAGTCACAGATACGCAGTATTTT. Translation gives CASSRLAGVTDTQYF.

The V gene is TRBV28, the J gene TRBJ2-7; possibly TRBD1 for D (5 bases). The CDR3 is 13 residues long. Germline CDR1 reads MDHEN; CDR2 reads SYDVKM. Trimming removed 6 bases at V and 0 bases at J, with 9 bases between. DNA of the CDR3: TGTGCCAGCAGAGGACATCGCTCCTACGAGCAGTACTTC. Its protein product is CASRGHRSYEQYF.

V is TRBV28 and J is TRBJ2-3, with 9 bases matching TRBD1. CDR1 is MDHEN and CDR2 is SYDVKM in the germline V gene. This CDR3 region has 16 residues. V lost 2 bases, J lost 4 bases, and 7 bases stayed unmatched. Here the CDR3 DNA reads TGTGCCAGCAGTTTAGCCGGGACAGGGCCCCCAGATACGCAGTATTTT. It encodes CASSLAGTGPPDTQYF.

V usage is TRBV24-1 and J usage is TRBJ2-7, with TRBD1 as a possible D gene (6 bases). CDR3 length: 13 amino acids. From germline, CDR1 is KGHDR and CDR2 SFDVKD. V lost 5 bases and J lost 5, with 12 bases in between. CDR3 coding DNA: TGTGCCACCAGTGGTTCAGGGGCAGACGAGCAGTACTTC. Amino acid sequence: CATSGSGADEQYF.

This chain uses TRBV4-3 with TRBJ1-1; tentative D call: TRBD1 (6 bases). V was trimmed by 1 base and J by 0 bases, leaving 21 bases between them. Germline CDR1 LGHNA, CDR2 YSLEER. The CDR3 is made up of 19 amino acids. In DNA, the CDR3 is TGCGCCAGCAGCCAAGCCACTATAGGACAGCACCAACTGAACACTGAAGCTTTCTTT. Amino acid sequence: CASSQATIGQHQLNTEAFF.

The chain recombines TRBV5-1 with TRBJ1-1; D perhaps matches TRBD1 (5 bases). The CDR3 runs 15 residues. The germline CDR1 and CDR2 sequences are SGHRS and YFSETQ. V was clipped by 4 bases and J by 1 base, with 14 bases between them. CDR3 loop: CASSGDSFQNTEAFF. Written as DNA, the CDR3 is TGCGCCAGCAGCGGGGACTCATTTCAGAACACTGAAGCTTTCTTT.

The chain couples TRBV9 to TRBJ2-1; 10 bases align to TRBD2. Germline V lookup: CDR1 SGDLS, CDR2 YYNGEE. This CDR3 has 18 amino acids. Trimming removed 0 bases from V and 4 bases from J; junction bases left unmatched: 10. As DNA, the CDR3 is TGTGCCAGCAGCGTAGTTCCCTCTACTAGCGGGGCTTACAATGAGCAGTTCTTC. This translates into CASSVVPSTSGAYNEQFF.

V and J are TRBV4-1 and TRBJ1-2; the D gene is possibly TRBD1 (6 bases). In germline, CDR1 is MGHRA, CDR2 YSYEKL. Trimming took 0 bases from V and 6 from J, leaving 14 bases between them. This CDR3 is built from 15 residues. The CDR3 DNA sequence: TGCGCCAGCAGCCAAGATAATCCAGGGGAGCATGGCTACACCTTC. Protein: CASSQDNPGEHGYTF.

In this sample, this clone turned up once. The V gene is TRBV5-1, the J gene TRBJ2-3; 11 bases align to TRBD1. After removal of 4 bases from V and 3 bases from J, the junction contained 7 bases not matched to a gene. This CDR3 comprises 16 residues. Germline lookup yields CDR1 SGHRS and CDR2 YFSETQ. CDR3 region: CASSPGDRGFTDTQYF. CDR3 sequence (DNA): TGCGCCAGCAGCCCCGGGGACAGGGGGTTTACAGATACGCAGTATTTT.

The gene calls are TRBV3-1 (or the pseudogene TRBV3-2) and TRBJ2-7; TRBD2 might be the D (6 bases). Trimming removed 4 bases from V and 3 bases from J, with 13 bases in between. The CDR3 loop spans 14 amino acids. Germline CDR1 is LGHDT and CDR2 is YNNKEL (reference sequence). CDR3 DNA sequence: TGTGCCAGCAGCCCCGGGAGACTGGGCTACGAGCAGTACTTC. Its translation is CASSPGRLGYEQYF.

The rearrangement joins TRBV6-6 to TRBJ2-7; D remains unclear. CDR1 is MNHNY and CDR2 is SVGAGI in the germline V gene (reference sequence). The V end lost 10 bases, the J end lost 5 bases, and 15 bases lay between the germline ends. This CDR3 contains 12 residues. The CDR3 protein is CAIGPNRDEQYF. The CDR3 DNA follows: TGTGCCATCGGCCCCAACCGGGACGAGCAGTACTTC.

The CDR3 sequence: CASSWGLAGAHKINEQFF. CDR3 bases: TGTGCCAGCAGCTGGGGACTAGCGGGGGCACATAAAATCAATGAGCAGTTCTTC. The rearrangement links TRBV7-9 to TRBJ2-1; 14 bases are shared with TRBD2. J lost 6 bases, V lost 4 bases, and 11 bases had no gene match. This CDR3 spans 18 amino acids. From germline, CDR1 is SEHNR and CDR2 FQNEAQ (reference sequence).

The CDR3 region has the DNA TGTGCCAGCAGTTCGCAGACAGGTGCTACCCAAGAGACCCAGTACTTC. It codes for CASSSQTGATQETQYF. This sequence joins TRBV27 and TRBJ2-5; tentative D call: TRBD1 (6 bases). Germline values: CDR1 MNHEY, CDR2 SMNVEV (reference sequence). The CDR3 covers 16 residues. V was pared by 4 bases and J by 1 base, with 16 bases between.

The chain joins TRBV24-1 to TRBJ2-5; D call uncertain. CDR3 length equals 14 residues. Between the trimmed V and J ends, which lost 8 bases and 5 bases, there was a span of 17 bases. The germline V gene has CDR1 KGHDR and CDR2 SFDVKD. CDR3 in amino acids: CATKHPGVVETQYF. The CDR3 coding sequence is TGTGCCACCAAACACCCCGGAGTTGTGGAGACCCAGTACTTC.

This clone was recorded a few times. The CDR3 loop is CASSLSGSSYNEQFF. CDR3 coding DNA: TGTGCCAGCAGTTTATCGGGGAGCTCCTACAATGAGCAGTTCTTC. The gene calls are TRBV28 and TRBJ2-1, with a weak D call TRBD2 (5 bases). CDR3 length equals 15 residues. In germline, CDR1 is MDHEN, CDR2 SYDVKM. V lost 1 base, J lost 0 bases, and 7 bases lay in between.

The gene calls are TRBV14 and TRBJ2-7; D is possibly TRBD1 (5 bases). CDR1 and CDR2 (germline): SGHDN, FVKESK. CDR3 size: 13 residues. The V end was cut by 6 bases, the J end by 2 bases, with 11 bases between. This CDR3 reads CASSRQSPYEQYF. In DNA, the CDR3 is TGTGCCAGCAGTCGACAGAGCCCCTACGAGCAGTACTTC.

Only a few counts were recorded for this clone. This rearrangement joins TRBV19 to TRBJ2-3; 7 bases are a match to TRBD2. The CDR3 contains 15 residues. With V trimmed by 3 bases and J by 2 bases, 5 bases remained unmatched. Germline assignment: CDR1 LNHDA and CDR2 SQIVND (reference sequence). The CDR3 spells CASSITSAFTDTQYF. The CDR3 DNA reads TGTGCCAGTAGTATCACTAGCGCATTCACAGATACGCAGTATTTT.